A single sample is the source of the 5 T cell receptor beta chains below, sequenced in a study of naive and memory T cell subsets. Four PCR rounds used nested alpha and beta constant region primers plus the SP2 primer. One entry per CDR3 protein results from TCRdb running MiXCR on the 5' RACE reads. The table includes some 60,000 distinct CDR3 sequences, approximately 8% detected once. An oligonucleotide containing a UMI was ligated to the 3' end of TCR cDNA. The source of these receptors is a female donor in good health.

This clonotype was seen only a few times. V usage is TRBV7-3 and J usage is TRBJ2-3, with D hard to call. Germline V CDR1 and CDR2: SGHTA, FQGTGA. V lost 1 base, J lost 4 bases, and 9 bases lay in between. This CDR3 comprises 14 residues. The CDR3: CASSLNRNPDTQYF. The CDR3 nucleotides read TGTGCCAGCAGCTTAAACCGAAACCCAGATACGCAGTATTTT.

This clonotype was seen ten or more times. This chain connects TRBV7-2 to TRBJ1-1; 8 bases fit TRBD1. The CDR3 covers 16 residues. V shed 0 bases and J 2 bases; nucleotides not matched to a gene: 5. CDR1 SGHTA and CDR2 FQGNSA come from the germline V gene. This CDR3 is CASSLAPGGLNTEAFF. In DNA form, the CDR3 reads TGTGCCAGCAGCTTAGCCCCAGGGGGCCTCAACACTGAAGCTTTCTTT.

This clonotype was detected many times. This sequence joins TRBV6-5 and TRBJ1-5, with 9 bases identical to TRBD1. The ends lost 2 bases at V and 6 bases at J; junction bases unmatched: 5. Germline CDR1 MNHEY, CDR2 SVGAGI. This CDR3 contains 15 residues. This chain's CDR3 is CASSYTTGGGQPQHF. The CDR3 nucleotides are TGTGCCAGCAGTTACACCACAGGGGGCGGTCAGCCCCAGCATTTT.

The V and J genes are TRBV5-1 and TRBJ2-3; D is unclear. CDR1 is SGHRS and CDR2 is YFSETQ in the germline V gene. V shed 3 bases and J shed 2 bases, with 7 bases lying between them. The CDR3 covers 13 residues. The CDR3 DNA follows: TGCGCCAGCAGCTCCCTCACCACAGATACGCAGTATTTT. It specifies CASSSLTTDTQYF.

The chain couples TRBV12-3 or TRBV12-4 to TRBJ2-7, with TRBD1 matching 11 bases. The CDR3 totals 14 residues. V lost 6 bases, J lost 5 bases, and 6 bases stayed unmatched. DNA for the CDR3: TGTGCCAGCAGCTACGGACAGGGGGCCGACGAGCAGTACTTC. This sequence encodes CASSYGQGADEQYF.